These 17 T cell receptor beta chains originate from one sample sequenced in a study of identical twins. TCRdb reprocessed the 5' RACE reads via MiXCR and lists one record per CDR3 protein. The sample holds 300,000 to 400,000 distinct CDR3 sequences, about 12% seen once. The data were also submitted as part of a second study, on yellow fever vaccine responses in identical twins.

Sequenced material: CD8+ T cells sorted from blood. All receptors come from a woman under 30 in good health.

The J gene is TRBJ2-5, the V gene TRBV5-1; D may be TRBD2 (7 bases). Germline CDR1 is SGHRS and CDR2 is YFSETQ. V was shortened by 6 bases and J by 1 base, with 16 bases between the two germline ends. The CDR3 length is 15 residues. The CDR3 is CASTVGGTSQETQYF. DNA for the CDR3: TGCGCCAGCACCGTGGGGGGGACATCCCAAGAGACCCAGTACTTC.

The chain's CDR3 is CASSQEASRTYEQYF. As DNA, the CDR3 is TGTGCCAGCAGCCAAGAGGCTAGCCGTACATACGAGCAGTACTTC. The chain carries TRBV14 and TRBJ2-7; D is perhaps TRBD2 (5 bases). CDR1 is SGHDN, CDR2 FVKESK, per germline. V lost 0 bases, J lost 4 bases, and 13 bases lay in between. The CDR3 runs 15 residues.

There are a few counts of this clonotype. CDR3 coding DNA: TGTGCCAGCAGCTTAGAGTTCCAGCGGGAGGGGGTCGGTGTTTCAGATACGCAGTATTTT. Encoded protein: CASSLEFQREGVGVSDTQYF. This sequence joins TRBV7-6 and TRBJ2-3, with 10 bases fitting TRBD2. Per germline, CDR1 SGHVS and CDR2 FNYEAQ. This CDR3 is built from 20 residues. J lost 4 bases, V lost 1 base, and 17 bases had no gene match.

A few counts support this clonotype. The V and J genes are TRBV9 and TRBJ1-2, with no clear D. Trimming left V 4 bases short and J 0 bases short, with 16 bases between. In germline, CDR1 is SGDLS, CDR2 YYNGEE. The CDR3 totals 16 residues. This CDR3 reads CASSPRWTETNYGYTF. The CDR3 region has the DNA TGTGCCAGCAGCCCCCGATGGACGGAAACTAACTATGGCTACACCTTC.

This chain links TRBV27 with TRBJ1-2; unclear D gene. V shed 0 bases and J shed 7 bases, with 15 bases lying between them. CDR1 is MNHEY, CDR2 SMNVEV, per germline (reference sequence). The CDR3 consists of 15 residues. In DNA form, the CDR3 reads TGTGCCAGCAGTTTATCGGTGACCATCGGCACTGGCTACACCTTC. This translates into CASSLSVTIGTGYTF.

This clonotype was seen a handful of times. DNA for the CDR3: TGTGCCAGCAGTTTTGACAGCGATGAAGCTTTCTTT. Its translation is CASSFDSDEAFF. The rearrangement links TRBV6-6 to TRBJ1-1, with D perhaps matching TRBD1 (5 bases). This CDR3 is built from 12 residues. V gave up 4 bases and J gave up 7 bases, with 10 bases separating them. CDR1 and CDR2 (germline): MNHNY, SVGAGI (reference sequence).

The rearrangement links TRBV2 to TRBJ1-1; D unresolved. This CDR3 has 14 residues. The germline CDR1 and CDR2 sequences are SNHLY and FYNNEI. With 4 bases removed from V and 7 bases from J, the gap between germline ends came to 16 bases. Here the CDR3 DNA reads TGTGCCAGCAGTGTTTCTATCTCTGGCCGTGAAGCTTTCTTT. This sequence encodes CASSVSISGREAFF.

This clonotype has a count of ten or more. The chain has TRBV28 and TRBJ2-3, with a tentative D call TRBD2 (6 bases). V was clipped by 2 bases and J by 1 base, with 10 bases between them. The CDR3 consists of 15 residues. Germline V gene data show CDR1 as MDHEN and CDR2 as SYDVKM. The CDR3 DNA reads as TGTGCCAGCAGTTTAGTGGAGGGTGGCACAGATACGCAGTATTTT. Amino acids: CASSLVEGGTDTQYF.

This clonotype has more than one count but fewer than ten. The chain combines TRBV4-1 with TRBJ2-7; the D is unclear. Per the germline V gene, CDR1 is MGHRA and CDR2 is YSYEKL. The CDR3 contains 14 residues. V shed 1 base and J shed 3 bases, with 10 bases lying between them. CDR3 sequence (DNA): TGCGCCAGCAGCCAAGCGGGCCTAAACTACGAGCAGTACTTC. It yields the protein CASSQAGLNYEQYF.

The J gene is TRBJ2-1, the V gene TRBV20-1; 7 bases agree with TRBD1. The CDR3 covers 16 residues. Germline assignment: CDR1 DFQATT and CDR2 SNEGSKA (reference sequence). J was trimmed by 8 bases and V by 5 bases; bases with no gene match: 18. CDR3 amino acids: CSAGDSPTETWDEQFF. In DNA, the CDR3 is TGCAGTGCTGGGGACAGCCCAACGGAGACTTGGGATGAGCAGTTCTTC.

CDR3 region: CSARDGRNNEQFF. CDR3 nucleotides: TGCAGTGCTAGAGATGGTCGGAACAATGAGCAGTTCTTC. The chain links TRBV20-1 to TRBJ2-1; D is unclear. Germline V lookup: CDR1 DFQATT, CDR2 SNEGSKA (reference sequence). This CDR3 has 13 residues. The V end lost 0 bases, the J end lost 5 bases, and 8 bases lay between the germline ends.

This clonotype was counted at least ten times. This chain links TRBV10-3 with TRBJ1-5; D is unresolved. The CDR3 spans 13 residues. Germline V CDR1 and CDR2: ENHRY, SYGVKD. V was shortened by 2 bases and J by 0 bases, with 2 bases between the two germline ends. The CDR3 nucleotides read TGTGCCATCAGTGAGACTAGCAATCAGCCCCAGCATTTT. The encoded protein is CAISETSNQPQHF.

This clonotype appeared a few times. The chain employs TRBV2 and TRBJ2-1; 11 bases agree with TRBD2. V dropped 6 bases and J dropped 7; count of bases not matched to a gene: 11. Germline-derived CDR1 and CDR2 are SNHLY and FYNNEI. The CDR3 has 16 residues. This CDR3 reads CASRTTSGGKRNEQFF. Here the CDR3 DNA reads TGTGCCAGCAGGACAACTAGCGGGGGCAAGAGAAATGAGCAGTTCTTC.

This clonotype was observed many times. The V and J genes are TRBV7-9 and TRBJ2-1; 11 bases agree with TRBD2. The V gene end was trimmed by 1 base and the J gene end by 8 bases; junction bases not matched to a gene: 10. This CDR3 has 17 amino acids. Looked up from germline, CDR1 is SEHNR and CDR2 is FQNEAQ (reference sequence). CDR3 in amino acids: CASSLGWASGRSHEQFF. The CDR3 DNA is TGTGCCAGCAGCTTAGGTTGGGCTAGCGGGAGGAGCCATGAGCAGTTCTTC. Full variable domain (rest looked up from reference TRBV7-9 and TRBJ2-1): DTGVSQNPRHKITKRGQNVTFRCDPISEHNRLYWYRQTLGQGPEFLTYFQNEAQLEKSRLLSDRFSAERPKGSFSTLEIQRTEQGDSAMYLCASSLGWASGRSHEQFFGPGTRLTVL.

In this sample, this clonotype turned up a few times. The V and J genes are TRBV28 and TRBJ2-1, with 9 bases matching TRBD2. CDR3 length equals 19 residues. CDR1 is MDHEN and CDR2 is SYDVKM in the germline V gene. V dropped 4 bases and J dropped 4; count of bases not matched to a gene: 17. The CDR3 reads CASSSPLDFAGGVYNEQFF. For the CDR3, the DNA is TGTGCCAGCAGTTCCCCTCTGGACTTCGCGGGAGGGGTTTACAATGAGCAGTTCTTC.

In its sample, this clonotype was seen a few times. This chain uses TRBV19 with TRBJ2-7; D unclear. Germline lookup yields CDR1 LNHDA and CDR2 SQIVND (reference sequence). The CDR3 contains 13 residues. The V end lost 3 bases, the J end lost 4 bases, and 10 bases lay between the germline ends. The CDR3 sequence is CASSINPPYEQYF. As DNA, the CDR3 is TGTGCCAGTAGTATCAACCCACCTTACGAGCAGTACTTC.

This chain joins TRBV5-1 and TRBJ2-1; D gene uncertain. CDR1 and CDR2 from the germline V gene are SGHRS and YFSETQ. Between the trimmed V and J ends, which lost 7 bases and 0 bases, there was a span of 11 bases. The CDR3 is 14 amino acids. The CDR3 bases are TGCGCCAGCTCGAGCATGAGCTCCTACAATGAGCAGTTCTTC. This translates into CASSSMSSYNEQFF.